This TCR beta chain stems from a study of blood T cell repertoires in COVID-19. The wider study: From the United States, Italy and Spain came samples of acute and convalescent COVID-19. The cDNA or gDNA used as material had been derived from T cells, B-cell-depleted T cells, or PBMCs.

The CDR3 totals 16 residues. CDR1 LNHNV and CDR2 YYDKDF come from the germline V gene (reference sequence). The junction had 5 bases not matched to a gene; V was cut back by 1 base and J by 7 bases. In the study's own analysis: Amplification from reference gene primers served as the basis for estimated nucleated cell counts. The data were produced by immunoSEQ multiplex PCR, yet TCRdb's version contains in-frame clones alone and is incomplete. D and trimming were read from the DNA, whereas the V and J calls and clone size are those reported in that table. The sample includes roughly 40,000 clones, roughly 73% of them seen just once.

This clonotype was obtained from a man older than 75 with acute or convalescent COVID-19. The V and J genes are TRBV15 and TRBJ1-4; TRBD1 aligns across 11 bases. Sequenced material: peripheral blood. The CDR3 here is CATSRAWTGGSEKLFF. DNA for the CDR3: TGTGCCACCAGCAGAGCCTGGACAGGGGGCAGTGAAAAACTGTTTTTT.